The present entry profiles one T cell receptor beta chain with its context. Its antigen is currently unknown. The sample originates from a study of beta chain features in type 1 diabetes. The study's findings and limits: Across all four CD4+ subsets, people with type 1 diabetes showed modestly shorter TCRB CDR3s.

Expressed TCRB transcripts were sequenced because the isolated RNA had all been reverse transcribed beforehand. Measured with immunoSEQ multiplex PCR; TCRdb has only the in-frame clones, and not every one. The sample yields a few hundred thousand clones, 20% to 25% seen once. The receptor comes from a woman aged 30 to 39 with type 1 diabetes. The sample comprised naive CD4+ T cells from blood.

CDR3 protein: CASSAGTGVLKGEQYF. The CDR3 DNA reads TGTGCCAGCAGCGCCGGGACAGGGGTATTGAAAGGCGAGCAGTACTTC. The chain uses TRBV9 and TRBJ2-7; the match to TRBD1 covers 10 bases. J lost 6 bases, V lost 3 bases, and 12 bases had no gene match. The CDR3 is 16 amino acids. The germline CDR1 and CDR2 sequences are SGDLS and YYNGEE.